Below are 27 T cell receptor beta chains sequenced from a single sample in a study of cytomegalovirus exposure and HLA in healthy donors. PCR primers comprised 60 Vbeta and 13 Jbeta primers. Profiled with immunoSEQ multiplex PCR; TCRdb holds only in-frame clones, not every one. The repertoire holds over 70,000 clones, with over 60% as singletons. The source material was PBMCs. The origin of the receptors is a man aged 25 to 40 in good health and CMV-seronegative.

The rearrangement uses TRBV4-1 and TRBJ2-4; 10 bases fit TRBD2. Trimming cost V 1 base and J 6 bases; bases outside gene matches: 6. CDR1 MGHRA and CDR2 YSYEKL come from the germline V gene. The CDR3 is 16 amino acids. This chain's CDR3 is CASSQGPRTSGNIQYF. CDR3 coding DNA: TGCGCCAGCAGCCAAGGGCCCCGGACTAGCGGAAACATTCAGTACTTC.

The chain employs TRBV18 and TRBJ1-2; 12 nucleotides match TRBD1. Germline CDR1 and CDR2: KGHSH and LQKENI. V trimming: 6 bases; J trimming: 8 bases; junction bases outside the gene matches: 7. This CDR3 has 14 amino acids. The CDR3 loop is CASSPGQGAWGYTF. For the CDR3, the DNA is TGTGCCAGCTCTCCGGGACAGGGGGCTTGGGGCTACACCTTC.

In its sample, this clone was seen once. The chain has TRBV14 and TRBJ2-5; 14 nucleotides match TRBD2. Germline V lookup: CDR1 SGHDN, CDR2 FVKESK. Unmatched junction bases numbered 16, after V lost 2 bases and J lost 5 bases. The CDR3 is 20 amino acids. CDR3: CASSQRRTGTSGSLRETQYF. DNA for the CDR3: TGTGCCAGCAGCCAACGAAGGACCGGGACTAGCGGGAGTCTCAGGGAGACCCAGTACTTC.

This clone appeared once. This rearrangement joins TRBV19 to TRBJ1-2, with 7 nucleotides matching TRBD1. CDR3 length equals 14 residues. The germline CDR1 and CDR2 sequences are LNHDA and SQIVND (reference sequence). V lost 7 bases to trimming and J lost 2 bases; unmatched junction nucleotides: 7. As DNA, the CDR3 is TGTGCCAGTACCCAGGGGGACAGAAACTATGGCTACACCTTC. This gives the protein CASTQGDRNYGYTF.

The CDR3 is CASRPGQGASEQYF. The CDR3 DNA follows: TGTGCCAGCAGGCCGGGACAGGGGGCTTCGGAGCAGTACTTC. The chain combines TRBV5-4 with TRBJ2-7; 12 nucleotides line up with TRBD1. Trimming took 5 bases from V and 7 from J; bases not matched to a gene: 7. Germline values: CDR1 SGHNT, CDR2 YYREEE (reference sequence). The CDR3 has 14 residues.

The chain is built from TRBV6-5 and TRBJ1-1; D might be TRBD1 (5 bases). Trimming cost V 5 bases and J 2 bases, with 9 bases left between them. The CDR3 is made up of 13 amino acids. The germline V gene has CDR1 MNHEY and CDR2 SVGAGI. CDR3 in amino acids: CASSPQVNTEAFF. The CDR3 DNA reads as TGTGCCAGCAGTCCACAGGTAAACACTGAAGCTTTCTTT.

A remark on this clone: Other DNA sequences of this sample code for an identical CDR3. J is TRBJ2-5 and V is TRBV30; 7 nucleotides align to TRBD2. The CDR3 is 13 residues long. Germline trimming cut 0 bases from V and 2 bases from J; bases unmatched to any gene: 0. CDR1 is GTSNPN and CDR2 is SVGIG in the germline V gene (reference sequence). CDR3 nucleotides: TGTGCCTGGAGTGTGGGGGGGCAAGAGACCCAGTACTTC. It codes for CAWSVGGQETQYF.

The V and J genes are TRBV18 and TRBJ2-2; 10 bases align to TRBD2. Trimming removed 3 bases from V and 2 bases from J; junction bases left unmatched: 3. Germline-derived CDR1 and CDR2 are KGHSH and LQKENI. The CDR3 is 16 amino acids. The CDR3 spells CASSPWTSGNTGELFF. The CDR3 DNA is TGTGCCAGCTCACCTTGGACTAGCGGTAACACCGGGGAGCTGTTTTTT.

The gene calls are TRBV19 and TRBJ2-5, with a possible D match to TRBD2 (6 bases). The ends were cut back, 7 bases at V and 1 base at J, with 19 bases in the middle. CDR1 is LNHDA, CDR2 SQIVND, per germline (reference sequence). The CDR3 extends over 16 amino acids. CDR3: CASTPGGAGSQETQYF. The CDR3 nucleotides read TGTGCCAGTACCCCCGGGGGAGCGGGCAGCCAAGAGACCCAGTACTTC.

This chain connects TRBV5-4 to TRBJ1-2; 8 bases match TRBD1. The CDR3 is 15 amino acids. The germline V gene has CDR1 SGHNT and CDR2 YYREEE (reference sequence). After removal of 2 bases from V and 8 bases from J, the junction contained 11 bases not matched to a gene. CDR3 in amino acids: CASSFDPGQEAGYTF. CDR3 sequence (DNA): TGTGCCAGCAGCTTCGACCCGGGACAGGAGGCGGGCTACACCTTC.

This chain connects TRBV28 to TRBJ2-7, with D possibly TRBD1 on 5 matching bases. Germline lookup yields CDR1 MDHEN and CDR2 SYDVKM. V lost 6 bases and J lost 0, with 12 bases in between. The CDR3 spans 14 residues. The CDR3 loop reads CASRQGALSYEQYF. For the CDR3, the DNA is TGTGCCAGCAGGCAAGGGGCACTCTCCTACGAGCAGTACTTC.

This chain links TRBV20-1 with TRBJ2-7; D remains ambiguous. The CDR3 spans 10 residues. The germline V and J ends were trimmed by 3 bases and 3 bases, with 3 bases remaining between them. Germline values: CDR1 DFQATT, CDR2 SNEGSKA (reference sequence). CDR3 coding DNA: TGCAGTGCTAGTTACTACGAGCAGTACTTC. It encodes CSASYYEQYF.

This clone was seen only once. The chain uses TRBV27 and TRBJ2-5; 8 bases line up with TRBD1. V lost 6 bases to trimming and J lost 2 bases; unmatched junction nucleotides: 2. The germline V gene encodes CDR1 MNHEY and CDR2 SMNVEV (reference sequence). The CDR3 has 13 amino acids. The CDR3 region is CASRGTGQETQYF. The DNA of the CDR3 is TGTGCCAGCAGAGGGACAGGACAAGAGACCCAGTACTTC.

This chain joins TRBV30 and TRBJ2-2; tentative D call: TRBD2 (6 bases). Germline V CDR1 and CDR2: GTSNPN, SVGIG (reference sequence). The CDR3 covers 15 residues. V shed 3 bases and J shed 4 bases, with 15 bases lying between them. The CDR3 nucleotides read TGTGCCTGGAGCGGGAGCAGACTGGGCACCGGGGAGCTGTTTTTT. Protein sequence: CAWSGSRLGTGELFF.

The chain employs TRBV6-4 and TRBJ2-1, with TRBD2 matching 12 bases. The CDR3 runs to 19 residues. Germline assignment: CDR1 MRHNA and CDR2 SNTAGT. The V gene end was trimmed by 2 bases and the J gene end by 0 bases; junction bases not matched to a gene: 8. The CDR3 DNA reads as TGTGCCAGCAGTGACACTAGCGGGGGGCCCCCTAGCTCCTACAATGAGCAGTTCTTC. Protein product: CASSDTSGGPPSSYNEQFF.

The rearrangement uses TRBV18 and TRBJ2-1, with D perhaps TRBD2 (5 bases). Germline V gives CDR1 KGHSH, CDR2 LQKENI. V lost 3 bases, J lost 7 bases, and 19 bases lay in between. The CDR3 consists of 16 residues. CDR3 sequence (DNA): TGTGCCAGCTCACCTCGGACCGGAGAGGGTAGGAATGAGCAGTTCTTC. This translates into CASSPRTGEGRNEQFF. Full variable domain (rest looked up from reference TRBV18 and TRBJ2-1): NAGVMQNPRHLVRRRGQEARLRCSPMKGHSHVYWYRQLPEEGLKFMVYLQKENIIDESGMPKERFSAEFPKEGPSILRIQQVVRGDSAAYFCASSPRTGEGRNEQFFGPGTRLTVL.

The rearrangement links TRBV7-8 to TRBJ2-3; 9 bases line up with TRBD1. The CDR3 is 16 amino acids. The V gene's germline CDR1 is SGHVS and CDR2 FQNEAQ. The trim removed 5 bases at V and 3 bases at J, leaving 9 bases unmatched. The CDR3 spells CASSRPGQGRTDTQYF. The CDR3 region has the DNA TGTGCCAGCAGCCGACCCGGACAGGGGAGGACAGATACGCAGTATTTT.

V is TRBV28 and J is TRBJ2-1, with 7 bases matching TRBD2. With V trimmed by 4 bases and J by 2 bases, 8 bases remained unmatched. The CDR3 runs to 16 residues. Germline loops: CDR1 MDHEN, CDR2 SYDVKM. Here the CDR3 DNA reads TGTGCCAGCAGTTCCCCTGCGGGAGTACCCTACAATGAGCAGTTCTTC. Translating it yields CASSSPAGVPYNEQFF.

The chain couples TRBV4-1 to TRBJ2-2; 7 bases fit TRBD2. V shed 2 bases and J 5 bases; nucleotides not matched to a gene: 8. The CDR3 has 16 residues. Germline CDR1 reads MGHRA; CDR2 reads YSYEKL. The chain's CDR3 is CASSQLGGSGTGELFF. The CDR3 region has the DNA TGCGCCAGCAGCCAACTGGGCGGGAGTGGAACCGGGGAGCTGTTTTTT.

The chain employs TRBV2 and TRBJ1-2; 8 bases line up with TRBD1. CDR1 and CDR2 from the germline V gene are SNHLY and FYNNEI. This CDR3 spans 15 amino acids. The trim removed 6 bases at V and 5 bases at J, leaving 11 bases unmatched. Written as DNA, the CDR3 is TGTGCCAGCAGCCCTACGCCAGGGGGCCGGTATGGCTACACCTTC. It yields the protein CASSPTPGGRYGYTF.

V gene TRBV9 combines with J gene TRBJ2-5; maybe TRBD2 (6 bases). The CDR3 extends over 12 amino acids. CDR1 is SGDLS and CDR2 is YYNGEE in the germline V gene. Trimming took off 0 bases at V and 11 bases at J, with 11 bases between the two ends. The CDR3, as DNA: TGTGCCAGCAGCGTAGACCGGGAGCGGCAGTACTTC. Its protein product is CASSVDRERQYF.

A remark on this clone: Other nucleotide sequences in the sample specify the same CDR3. The V gene is TRBV5-1, the J gene TRBJ1-6, with D perhaps TRBD1 (5 bases). Germline V CDR1 and CDR2: SGHRS, YFSETQ. With 0 bases removed from V and 3 bases from J, the gap between germline ends came to 7 bases. This CDR3 has 15 residues. CDR3 loop: CASSLGQGYNSPLHF. The CDR3 DNA reads as TGCGCCAGCAGCTTGGGCCAGGGCTATAATTCACCCCTCCACTTT.

This chain joins TRBV5-1 and TRBJ2-3; 10 nucleotides agree with TRBD2. This CDR3 is 17 amino acids long. With 5 bases clipped from V and 1 base from J, the junction kept 10 bases outside the gene matches. Germline V CDR1 and CDR2: SGHRS, YFSETQ. The CDR3 DNA is TGCGCCAGCAGTCCGTCGTATGGGACTAGCGGCACAGATACGCAGTATTTT. Protein product: CASSPSYGTSGTDTQYF.

The V gene is TRBV6-6, the J gene TRBJ1-4, with 7 bases identical to TRBD1. This CDR3 comprises 15 residues. Trimming at V came to 4 bases and at J to 5 bases, leaving 7 bases not matched to a gene. Per germline, CDR1 MNHNY and CDR2 SVGAGI (reference sequence). The CDR3 here is CASSWGQSLNEKLFF. CDR3 in DNA: TGTGCCAGCAGTTGGGGACAGTCCTTGAATGAAAAACTGTTTTTT.

The V and J genes are TRBV5-1 and TRBJ2-1; D gene ambiguous. The germline V gene encodes CDR1 SGHRS and CDR2 YFSETQ. The CDR3 has 13 amino acids. The V and J ends lost 4 bases and 7 bases respectively, with 12 bases between them. The CDR3 DNA reads as TGCGCCAGCAGCCGAGTCGCCGGGAATGAGCAGTTCTTC. Translated, it gives CASSRVAGNEQFF.

This clone was detected only a few times. The chain couples TRBV18 to TRBJ2-4; D is ambiguous. Trimming shortened V by 0 bases and J by 8 bases, and 11 bases separated the two germline ends. Germline V gene data show CDR1 as KGHSH and CDR2 as LQKENI. The CDR3 spans 14 residues. CDR3 nucleotide sequence: TGTGCCAGCTCACCACCGGCCAGTAAAGACATTCAGTACTTC. Its translation: CASSPPASKDIQYF.

V gene TRBV18 combines with J gene TRBJ2-6; no reliable D call. The CDR3 has 17 residues. V was shortened by 6 bases and J by 4 bases, with 19 bases between the two germline ends. Germline-derived CDR1 and CDR2 are KGHSH and LQKENI. CDR3 sequence (DNA): TGTGCCAGCTCCCTAACCACCCCGAGATCCGGGGCCAACGTCCTGACTTTC. As protein: CASSLTTPRSGANVLTF.